The 27 T cell receptor beta chains presented below share a single source sample, sequenced in a study of response to subunit inactivated influenza vaccine. TCRdb ran MiXCR on the RT-PCR reads and lists one entry per CDR3 protein. The sample lists roughly 710,000 distinct CDR3 sequences, 11% to 15% occurring once. The sequences come from PBMCs from blood, collected 14 to 15 days before vaccination. All receptors derive from a middle-aged man who received an inactivated influenza vaccine.

The chain is built from TRBV6-2 or TRBV6-3 and TRBJ2-1; 10 bases fit TRBD1. The CDR3 is made up of 18 amino acids. Per germline, CDR1 MNHEY and CDR2 SVGEGT. After removal of 0 bases from V and 7 bases from J, the junction contained 12 bases not matched to a gene. The CDR3 here is CASSYSFTRTGGWNEQFF. CDR3 coding DNA: TGTGCCAGCAGTTACTCGTTTACGCGGACAGGGGGTTGGAATGAGCAGTTCTTC.

The chain recombines TRBV30 with TRBJ2-1; D is uncertain. This CDR3 spans 14 amino acids. Germline loops: CDR1 GTSNPN, CDR2 SVGIG (reference sequence). Trimming pared 1 base from V and 0 bases from J, leaving 7 bases between. CDR3 in amino acids: CAWSDSSSYNEQFF. CDR3 sequence (DNA): TGTGCCTGGAGTGATTCTAGCTCCTACAATGAGCAGTTCTTC.

This rearrangement joins TRBV12-3 or TRBV12-4 to TRBJ2-1; TRBD2 matches at 9 bases. The junction had 7 bases not matched to a gene; V was cut back by 5 bases and J by 5 bases. The CDR3 runs to 15 residues. The CDR3 sequence is CASSQTRTSDNEQFF. As DNA, the CDR3 is TGTGCCAGCAGTCAGACCCGGACTAGCGACAATGAGCAGTTCTTC.

This clonotype was observed a few times. This chain joins TRBV15 and TRBJ2-5; D call uncertain. Germline CDR1 is LNHNV and CDR2 is YYDKDF (reference sequence). The CDR3 sequence is 15 residues long. V lost 0 bases and J 4 bases, leaving 12 bases between the germline ends. The CDR3 spells CATSRDGAAGETQYF. The CDR3 region has the DNA TGTGCCACCAGCAGAGATGGTGCTGCCGGAGAGACCCAGTACTTC. Full variable domain (outside the CDR3, taken from reference TRBV15 and TRBJ2-5): DAMVIQNPRYQVTQFGKPVTLSCSQTLNHNVMYWYQQKSSQAPKLLFHYYDKDFNNEADTPDNFQSRRPNTSFCFLDIRSPGLGDTAMYLCATSRDGAAGETQYFGPGTRLLVL.

The V gene is TRBV2, the J gene TRBJ2-4; tentative D call: TRBD2 (5 bases). The CDR3 consists of 17 residues. CDR1 is SNHLY, CDR2 FYNNEI, per germline. The germline V and J ends were trimmed by 2 bases and 2 bases, with 16 bases remaining between them. DNA of the CDR3: TGTGCCAGCAGTGAAAAATTGGTCCGGGAAACCAAAAACATTCAGTACTTC. Translation: CASSEKLVRETKNIQYF.

The J gene is TRBJ2-1, the V gene TRBV9; D is ambiguous. The CDR3 is made up of 14 amino acids. V lost 0 bases, J lost 8 bases, and 12 bases lay in between. Germline values: CDR1 SGDLS, CDR2 YYNGEE. CDR3 protein: CASSVAGLGHEQFF. DNA for the CDR3: TGTGCCAGCAGCGTAGCCGGGCTTGGGCATGAGCAGTTCTTC.

There are a few counts of this clonotype. The chain is built from TRBV20-1 and TRBJ2-3; 8 bases are a match to TRBD2. Germline V CDR1 and CDR2: DFQATT, SNEGSKA (reference sequence). The trim removed 5 bases at V and 3 bases at J, leaving 4 bases unmatched. The CDR3 runs 13 residues. CDR3 sequence: CSAGGLDTDTQYF. CDR3 in DNA: TGCAGTGCTGGGGGACTAGATACAGATACGCAGTATTTT.

This chain links TRBV5-1 with TRBJ1-1; 7 bases align to TRBD1. The CDR3 is made up of 14 amino acids. The V segment lost 4 bases and the J segment 5 bases; nucleotides outside the gene matches: 8. CDR1 is SGHRS, CDR2 YFSETQ, per germline. CDR3 sequence: CASSTTGVGTEAFF. The CDR3 DNA reads TGCGCCAGCAGCACAACAGGGGTCGGGACTGAAGCTTTCTTT.

This chain uses TRBV5-1 with TRBJ2-1; D not resolved. This CDR3 comprises 15 residues. The V end was cut by 0 bases, the J end by 7 bases, with 14 bases between. Germline V gene lookup returns CDR1 SGHRS and CDR2 YFSETQ. CDR3 DNA: TGCGCCAGCAGCTTGGTGGCAGAGCTTGGGAATGAGCAGTTCTTC. Residues: CASSLVAELGNEQFF.

The rearrangement joins TRBV6-6 to TRBJ1-1, with D unresolved. Trimming removed 6 bases from V and 1 base from J, with 9 bases in between. The CDR3 sequence is 13 residues long. The germline CDR1 and CDR2 sequences are MNHNY and SVGAGI (reference sequence). Here the CDR3 DNA reads TGTGCCAGCAGCACTCTCACGAACACTGAAGCTTTCTTT. Its translation: CASSTLTNTEAFF.

This chain links TRBV20-1 with TRBJ2-4; 9 nucleotides line up with TRBD2. CDR1 DFQATT and CDR2 SNEGSKA come from the germline V gene (reference sequence). CDR3 size: 17 residues. V lost 7 bases and J lost 0; bases outside the gene matches: 13. The CDR3 DNA follows: TGCAGTGTCCCGTCCGCGGGGGGGTTGATAGCCAAAAACATTCAGTACTTC. This sequence encodes CSVPSAGGLIAKNIQYF.

This clonotype has only a few counts. The rearrangement uses TRBV7-6 and TRBJ1-1, with D possibly being TRBD1 (5 bases). Trimming shortened V by 0 bases and J by 1 base, and 12 bases separated the two germline ends. The CDR3 extends over 16 amino acids. Germline CDR1 is SGHVS and CDR2 is FNYEAQ. As DNA, the CDR3 is TGTGCCAGCAGCTTAGCCCCGTGGCAGGGGAACACTGAAGCTTTCTTT. Translation: CASSLAPWQGNTEAFF.

At least ten counts were recorded for this clonotype. The chain couples TRBV2 to TRBJ2-1; tentatively, D is TRBD2 (7 bases). The germline CDR1 and CDR2 sequences are SNHLY and FYNNEI. The CDR3 extends over 13 amino acids. V was trimmed by 2 bases and J by 6 bases, leaving 8 bases between them. CDR3 in DNA: TGTGCCAGCAGTGAAAGGGGGGGCAATGAGCAGTTCTTC. Its translation: CASSERGGNEQFF.

This chain connects TRBV2 to TRBJ2-3; D not certain. Germline CDR1 SNHLY, CDR2 FYNNEI. V lost 4 bases and J lost 2, with 13 bases in between. The CDR3 extends over 15 amino acids. The CDR3 reads CASSASQTITDTQYF. CDR3 nucleotides: TGTGCCAGCAGTGCTAGTCAGACCATCACAGATACGCAGTATTTT.

J is TRBJ2-5 and V is TRBV3-1, with 13 bases identical to TRBD2. The V and J ends lost 4 bases and 2 bases, in that order; junction bases with no gene match: 4. There are 16 residues in the CDR3. Germline CDR1 reads LGHDT; CDR2 reads YNNKEL (reference sequence). The CDR3 is CASSRGTSGAQETQYF. The DNA of the CDR3 is TGTGCCAGCAGCCGCGGGACTAGCGGGGCGCAAGAGACCCAGTACTTC.

This clonotype was counted only a few times. The chain links TRBV7-9 to TRBJ2-2, with D possibly matching TRBD1 (5 bases). Trimming removed 5 bases from V and 6 bases from J, with 16 bases in between. Germline V gene lookup returns CDR1 SEHNR and CDR2 FQNEAQ (reference sequence). The CDR3 is 15 amino acids. In DNA, the CDR3 is TGTGCCAGCAGCCCCATCAGGGCCGATGCCGGGGAGCTGTTTTTT. It encodes CASSPIRADAGELFF.

The chain combines TRBV5-1 with TRBJ2-7; D uncertain. The CDR3 covers 16 residues. V lost 0 bases, J lost 0 bases, and 13 bases lay in between. Germline assignment: CDR1 SGHRS and CDR2 YFSETQ. The CDR3 DNA is TGCGCCAGCAGCTTGGTTAACGGCAGGACCTCCTACGAGCAGTACTTC. The encoded protein is CASSLVNGRTSYEQYF.

The chain joins TRBV2 to TRBJ1-2; D unresolved. The CDR3 length is 13 residues. Trimming cost V 8 bases and J 2 bases, with 12 bases left between them. Looked up from germline, CDR1 is SNHLY and CDR2 is FYNNEI. The CDR3 sequence is CASLETRNYGYTF. The CDR3 nucleotides read TGTGCCAGCCTGGAGACTCGGAACTATGGCTACACCTTC. Together with reference TRBV2 and TRBJ1-2, the CDR3 gives the full variable domain: EPEVTQTPSHQVTQMGQEVILRCVPISNHLYFYWYRQILGQKVEFLVSFYNNEISEKSEIFDDQFSVERPDGSNFTLKIRSTKLEDSAMYFCASLETRNYGYTFGSGTRLTVV.

A few counts support this clonotype. The rearrangement uses TRBV20-1 and TRBJ2-1; 13 positions agree with TRBD2. The length of the CDR3 is 15 residues. The ends lost 0 bases at V and 8 bases at J; junction bases unmatched: 4. CDR1 is DFQATT, CDR2 SNEGSKA, per germline (reference sequence). This CDR3 reads CSARDDGLAGDEQFF. CDR3 DNA: TGCAGTGCTAGAGATGACGGACTAGCGGGGGATGAGCAGTTCTTC.

On this clonotype: One end of the junction varies from germline; a read error may be responsible. This chain uses TRBV12-3 or TRBV12-4 with TRBJ2-1, with TRBD1 matching 11 bases. There are 15 residues in the CDR3. CDR3 protein: CDSSWTGGWKNEQFF. CDR3 sequence (DNA): TGTGACAGCAGTTGGACAGGGGGCTGGAAAAATGAGCAGTTCTTC.

The CDR3 spells CAISPSGGAQETQYF. CDR3 bases: TGTGCCATCAGTCCAAGCGGGGGGGCCCAAGAGACCCAGTACTTC. The chain joins TRBV10-3 to TRBJ2-5, with 10 bases that match TRBD2. Germline CDR1 is ENHRY and CDR2 is SYGVKD. The CDR3 contains 15 residues. Trimming at V came to 5 bases and at J to 1 base, leaving 4 bases not matched to a gene.

This clonotype was counted only a few times. The CDR3 protein is CSATDLAGGSNEQFF. CDR3 in DNA: TGCAGTGCTACCGATCTAGCGGGAGGGTCCAATGAGCAGTTCTTC. The V gene is TRBV20-1, the J gene TRBJ2-1; TRBD2 matches at 12 bases. Germline-derived CDR1 and CDR2 are DFQATT and SNEGSKA (reference sequence). This CDR3 spans 15 amino acids. V shed 4 bases and J 6 bases; nucleotides not matched to a gene: 7.

The sample holds a few counts of this clonotype. V gene TRBV5-4 combines with J gene TRBJ2-2; 10 bases agree with TRBD2. V lost 0 bases to trimming and J lost 8 bases; unmatched junction nucleotides: 7. This CDR3 has 16 residues. Germline values: CDR1 SGHNT, CDR2 YYREEE (reference sequence). The CDR3 protein is CASSLGLAGVSGELFF. CDR3 DNA sequence: TGTGCCAGCAGCTTGGGTCTAGCGGGAGTATCGGGGGAGCTGTTTTTT.

This clonotype showed up many times. The J gene is TRBJ2-7, the V gene TRBV5-1; 7 bases map to TRBD2. The germline gives CDR1 SGHRS, CDR2 YFSETQ. V was pared by 0 bases and J by 4 bases, with 7 bases of the junction left unmatched. This CDR3 spans 15 amino acids. CDR3 sequence (DNA): TGCGCCAGCAGCTTGGATCTAGCGGCCGCATACGAGCAGTACTTC. Its translation is CASSLDLAAAYEQYF.

This clonotype has more than one count but fewer than ten. This chain connects TRBV28 to TRBJ2-2; D is perhaps TRBD2 (5 bases). The ends were cut back, 6 bases at V and 3 bases at J, with 17 bases in the middle. The CDR3 runs 16 residues. Germline V CDR1 and CDR2: MDHEN, SYDVKM. The CDR3 DNA sequence: TGTGCCAGCAGGACTACCGGGAAGCGTTACACCGGGGAGCTGTTTTTT. Protein sequence: CASRTTGKRYTGELFF.

The chain employs TRBV3-1 and TRBJ2-7; TRBD1 matches 10 bases. The trim removed 2 bases at V and 11 bases at J, leaving 6 bases unmatched. CDR1 is LGHDT, CDR2 YNNKEL, per germline (reference sequence). CDR3 length equals 13 residues. The CDR3, as DNA: TGTGCCAGCAGCCAACTCGGGACAGGGGAGAAGTACTTC. This translates into CASSQLGTGEKYF.

The chain is built from TRBV7-8 and TRBJ2-7, with a possible D match to TRBD2 (6 bases). The V gene lost 3 bases and the J gene lost 0 bases, with 27 bases spanning the gap. The CDR3 is made up of 20 amino acids. CDR1 and CDR2 from the germline V gene are SGHVS and FQNEAQ. This CDR3 is CASSFSEPGRRLGSSYEQYF. The CDR3 DNA sequence: TGTGCCAGCAGCTTTTCGGAACCGGGACGAAGACTAGGGTCCTCCTACGAGCAGTACTTC.